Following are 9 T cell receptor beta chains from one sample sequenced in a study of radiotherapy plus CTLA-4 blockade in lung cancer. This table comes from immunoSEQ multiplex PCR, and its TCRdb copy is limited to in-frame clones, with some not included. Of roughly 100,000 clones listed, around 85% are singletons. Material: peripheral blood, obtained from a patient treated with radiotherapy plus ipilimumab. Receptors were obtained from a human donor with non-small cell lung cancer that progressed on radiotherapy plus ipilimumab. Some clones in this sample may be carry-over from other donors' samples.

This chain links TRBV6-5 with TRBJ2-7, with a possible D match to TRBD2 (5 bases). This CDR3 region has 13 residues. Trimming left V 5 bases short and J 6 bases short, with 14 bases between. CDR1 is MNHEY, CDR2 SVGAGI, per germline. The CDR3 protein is CASSQSAEAEQYF. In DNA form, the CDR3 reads TGTGCCAGCAGTCAGTCCGCGGAGGCCGAGCAGTACTTC.

CDR3 in DNA: TGTGCCAGCAGCTTACAGGAAGGATCCTACGAGCAGTACTTC. Its translation: CASSLQEGSYEQYF. The chain carries TRBV7-3 and TRBJ2-7, with D hard to call. Germline lookup yields CDR1 SGHTA and CDR2 FQGTGA. V was clipped by 2 bases and J by 1 base, with 9 bases between them. The CDR3 spans 14 residues.

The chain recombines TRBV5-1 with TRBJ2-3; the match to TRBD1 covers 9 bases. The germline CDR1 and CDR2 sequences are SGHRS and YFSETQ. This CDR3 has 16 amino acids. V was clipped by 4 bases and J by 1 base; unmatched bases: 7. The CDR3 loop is CASSQTGGTGTDTQYF. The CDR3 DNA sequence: TGCGCCAGCAGCCAGACAGGGGGGACGGGCACAGATACGCAGTATTTT.

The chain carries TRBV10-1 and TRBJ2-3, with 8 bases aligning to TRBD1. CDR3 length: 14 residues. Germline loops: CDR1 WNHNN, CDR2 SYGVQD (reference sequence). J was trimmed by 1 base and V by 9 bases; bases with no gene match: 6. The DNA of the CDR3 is TGCGCCAGAAGACCGGACAGGGGCACAGATACGCAGTATTTT. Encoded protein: CARRPDRGTDTQYF.

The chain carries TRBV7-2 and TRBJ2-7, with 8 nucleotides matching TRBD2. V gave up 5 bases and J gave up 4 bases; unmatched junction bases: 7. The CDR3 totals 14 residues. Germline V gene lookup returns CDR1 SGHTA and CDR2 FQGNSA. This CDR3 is CASSPKTSVYEQYF. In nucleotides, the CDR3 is TGTGCCAGCAGCCCTAAGACTAGCGTTTACGAGCAGTACTTC.

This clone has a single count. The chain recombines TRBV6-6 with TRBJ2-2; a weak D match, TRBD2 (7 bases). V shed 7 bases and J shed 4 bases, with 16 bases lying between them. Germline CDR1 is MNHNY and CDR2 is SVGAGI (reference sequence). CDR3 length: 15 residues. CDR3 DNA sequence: TGTGCCAGCACCTTGGGGGGGGGCCTCACCGGGGAGCTGTTTTTT. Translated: CASTLGGGLTGELFF.

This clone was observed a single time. The CDR3 sequence: CASSAQGTPAKNIQYF. The CDR3 nucleotides read TGCGCCAGCAGCGCACAGGGGACCCCAGCCAAAAACATTCAGTACTTC. V gene TRBV5-1 combines with J gene TRBJ2-4; 7 bases map to TRBD1. From germline, CDR1 is SGHRS and CDR2 YFSETQ. The V gene end was trimmed by 4 bases and the J gene end by 0 bases; junction bases not matched to a gene: 7. There are 16 residues in the CDR3.

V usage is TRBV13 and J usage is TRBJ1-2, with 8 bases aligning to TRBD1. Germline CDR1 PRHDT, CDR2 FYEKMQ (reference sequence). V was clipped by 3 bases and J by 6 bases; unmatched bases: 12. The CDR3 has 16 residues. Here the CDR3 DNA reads TGTGCCAGCAGCTTCCTCCGACAGGGGAGGTGGCATGGCTACACCTTC. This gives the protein CASSFLRQGRWHGYTF. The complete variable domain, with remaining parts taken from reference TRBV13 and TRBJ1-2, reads AAGVIQSPRHLIKEKRETATLKCYPIPRHDTVYWYQQGPGQDPQFLISFYEKMQSDKGSIPDRFSAQQFSDYHSELNMSSLELGDSALYFCASSFLRQGRWHGYTFGSGTRLTVV.

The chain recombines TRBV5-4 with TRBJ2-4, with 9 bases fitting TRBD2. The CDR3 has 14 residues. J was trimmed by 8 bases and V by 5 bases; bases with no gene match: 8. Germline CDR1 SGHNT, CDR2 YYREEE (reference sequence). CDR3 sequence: CASSQTGGRDIQYF. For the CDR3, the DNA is TGTGCCAGCAGTCAGACAGGCGGGAGGGACATTCAGTACTTC. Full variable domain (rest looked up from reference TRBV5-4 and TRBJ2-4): ETGVTQSPTHLIKTRGQQVTLRCSSQSGHNTVSWYQQALGQGPQFIFQYYREEENGRGNFPPRFSGLQFPNYSSELNVNALELDDSALYLCASSQTGGRDIQYFGAGTRLSVL.